This is a list of T cell receptor beta chains from one sample in a study of blood T cell repertoires in COVID-19. Clones were sequenced by immunoSEQ multiplex PCR, and TCRdb holds only the in-frame ones, with some missing. The data hold under 200,000 clones, with around 87% observed a single time. The sequencing input was peripheral blood. Receptors originate from a man aged 55 to 70 with COVID-19, enrolled during active disease. Each CDR3 is given with its conserved first and last residue. D genes are given only for firm matches. Size is omitted from some rows. Given values are once, few, many or a class for expanded clones.

j_call d_call clone_size v_call cdr3_aa cdr3_nt
TRBJ2-1 TRBD2 . TRBV5-4 CASSFGLAGGDNEQFF TGTGCCAGCAGCTTTGGACTAGCGGGGGGGGACAATGAGCAGTTCTTC
TRBJ2-3 . . TRBV18 CASSPRSVPDTQYF TGTGCCAGCTCACCACGTTCGGTCCCAGATACGCAGTATTTT
TRBJ1-2 . few TRBV9 CASSPRTLGGYTF TGTGCCAGCAGCCCCCGGACATTAGGTGGCTACACCTTC
TRBJ2-2 . . TRBV11-3 CASSFAPDSANTGELFF TGTGCCAGCAGCTTCGCGCCGGACAGCGCGAACACCGGGGAGCTGTTTTTT
TRBJ2-7 . . TRBV11-2 CASSPAYEQYF TGTGCCAGCAGCCCGGCCTACGAGCAGTACTTC
TRBJ2-1 . . TRBV12-5 CASGLELTYNEQFF TGTGCTAGTGGCCTGGAGTTAACCTACAATGAGCAGTTCTTC
TRBJ1-5 TRBD1 . TRBV3-1/TRBV3-2 CASSQDPDRAGQPQHF TGTGCCAGCAGCCAAGACCCAGACAGGGCGGGCCAGCCCCAGCATTTT
TRBJ2-1 . once TRBV3-1/TRBV3-2 CASGPGVGGYNEQFF TGTGCCAGCGGCCCCGGGGTCGGGGGCTACAATGAGCAGTTCTTC
TRBJ1-6 TRBD1 . TRBV6-5 CASRSGTGQNSPLHF TGTGCCAGCAGGTCCGGGACAGGGCAGAATTCACCCCTCCACTTT
TRBJ1-2 . . TRBV12-3/TRBV12-4 CASSLVTSGYTF TGTGCCAGCAGTCTCGTCACGAGTGGCTACACCTTC
TRBJ2-7 . . TRBV30 CAWGFWGETYEQYF TGTGCCTGGGGATTCTGGGGGGAGACCTACGAGCAGTACTTC
TRBJ1-2 TRBD1 . TRBV19 CASLEGGGPNYGYTF TGTGCCAGTCTAGAAGGGGGCGGACCTAACTATGGCTACACCTTC
TRBJ2-1 TRBD2 . TRBV7-6 CASSLGSAGGSVYNEQFF TGTGCCAGCAGCTTAGGCTCAGCGGGAGGGTCGGTCTACAATGAGCAGTTCTTC
TRBJ2-5 TRBD1 . TRBV4-1 CASSRRDRKETQYF TGCGCCAGCAGCCGTAGGGACAGGAAAGAGACCCAGTACTTC
TRBJ1-5 . once TRBV19 CASSTRTGVIGPQHF TGTGCCAGTAGTACTCGGACCGGGGTAATCGGGCCCCAGCATTTT
TRBJ1-1 . . TRBV29-1 CSASDSTEAFF TGCAGCGCCTCGGACTCCACTGAAGCTTTCTTT
TRBJ2-7 TRBD2 . TRBV7-6 CASSLQRGGYEQYF TGTGCCAGCAGCTTACAGCGGGGGGGCTACGAGCAGTACTTC
TRBJ1-6 . . TRBV19 CASSIPQGWNNSPLHF TGTGCCAGTAGTATCCCCCAGGGGTGGAATAATTCACCCCTCCACTTT
TRBJ1-2 TRBD1 . TRBV30 CAWTTGVDGYTF TGTGCCTGGACGACAGGGGTGGATGGCTACACCTTC
TRBJ1-5 TRBD1 . TRBV14 CASSPAGTGNQPQHF TGTGCCAGCAGCCCCGCCGGGACAGGTAATCAGCCCCAGCATTTT
TRBJ2-1 . once TRBV11-3 CASSPTPQGNEQFF TGTGCCAGCAGCCCAACGCCGCAGGGGAATGAGCAGTTCTTC
TRBJ2-1 . . TRBV4-3 CASSQDYGAYNEQFF TGCGCCAGCAGCCAAGATTACGGGGCCTACAATGAGCAGTTCTTC
TRBJ2-3 TRBD2 . TRBV5-4 CASSPGLAGGEDTQYF TGTGCCAGCAGCCCGGGACTAGCGGGAGGGGAGGATACGCAGTATTTT
TRBJ2-7 . . TRBV18 CASSPDYKEREQYF TGTGCCAGCTCACCAGATTACAAAGAACGAGAGCAGTACTTC
TRBJ2-7 . few TRBV6-2/TRBV6-3 CASSYLAYEQYF TGTGCCAGCAGTTACTTAGCCTACGAGCAGTACTTC
TRBJ1-5 TRBD1 . TRBV4-3 CASSQDRQGANQPQHF TGCGCCAGCAGCCAAGACAGGCAGGGGGCTAATCAGCCCCAGCATTTT
TRBJ2-1 . . TRBV7-8 CASSSLEHEQFF TGTGCCAGCAGCTCCCTAGAGCATGAGCAGTTCTTC
TRBJ1-3 TRBD1 . TRBV6-2/TRBV6-3 CASSFPGQSSGNTIYF TGTGCCAGCAGCTTCCCGGGACAGAGCTCTGGAAACACCATATATTTT
TRBJ1-6 TRBD1 . TRBV7-9 CASSLGGTVYNSPLHF TGTGCCAGCAGCTTAGGCGGGACAGTCTATAATTCACCCCTCCACTTT
TRBJ2-5 . . TRBV19 CASSIFVTGQETQYF TGTGCCAGTAGTATCTTCGTAACAGGGCAAGAGACCCAGTACTTC
TRBJ1-1 . . TRBV12-3/TRBV12-4 CASSLYRDTEAFF TGTGCCAGCAGTCTATACAGGGACACTGAAGCTTTCTTT
TRBJ1-6 TRBD1 . TRBV4-2 CASSQDWQGANSPLHF TGTGCCAGCAGCCAAGATTGGCAGGGGGCGAATTCACCCCTCCACTTT
TRBJ1-2 . once TRBV29-1 CSTRTADYGYNF TGCAGCACACGGACGGCAGACTATGGCTACAACTTC
TRBJ1-4 TRBD1 . TRBV11-2 CASSEGQGFALSTNEKLFF TGTGCCAGCAGCGAGGGACAGGGGTTTGCACTTTCGACTAATGAAAAACTGTTTTTT
TRBJ1-4 . once TRBV5-4 CASSLAGNEKLFF TGTGCCAGCAGCTTGGCCGGGAATGAAAAACTGTTTTTT
TRBJ1-6 TRBD1 . TRBV28 CASSLSQGGAYNSPLHF TGTGCCAGCAGTTTATCACAGGGGGGCGCCTATAATTCACCCCTCCACTTT
TRBJ2-7 . . TRBV28 CASNGQYEQYF TGTGCCAGCAACGGACAGTACGAGCAGTACTTC
TRBJ2-5 . . TRBV5-6 CASSLADTVGTQYF TGTGCCAGCAGCTTGGCCGACACAGTAGGGACCCAGTACTTC
TRBJ2-2 . . TRBV18 CASSPRVPNTGELFF TGTGCCAGCTCACCTCGGGTCCCGAACACCGGGGAGCTGTTTTTT
TRBJ1-4 TRBD1 few TRBV2 CASSPIPQGTNEKLFF TGTGCCAGCAGTCCAATACCACAGGGGACTAATGAAAAACTGTTTTTT
TRBJ2-7 TRBD1 . TRBV30 CAWSPGTGGWGRYEQYF TGTGCCTGGAGTCCCGGGACAGGGGGCTGGGGTCGCTACGAGCAGTACTTC
TRBJ1-2 . . TRBV2 CASRGSTTNYGYTF TGTGCCAGCAGGGGCTCCACGACGAACTATGGCTACACCTTC
TRBJ2-7 TRBD2 few TRBV7-6 CASSLGTASGPYEQYF TGTGCCAGCAGCTTAGGCACGGCTAGCGGCCCCTACGAGCAGTACTTC
TRBJ2-1 TRBD1 . TRBV30 CAWNAQGKQFF TGTGCCTGGAATGCACAGGGGAAGCAGTTCTTC
TRBJ2-7 . . TRBV7-2 CASSLATGQRTYEQYF TGTGCCAGCAGCCTAGCGACGGGACAGAGAACCTACGAGCAGTACTTC
TRBJ1-3 . . TRBV11-1 CASRRGGSGNTIYF TGTGCCAGCAGACGGGGAGGCTCTGGAAACACCATATATTTT